This entry is about one T cell receptor beta chain. Its target is not known. Other nucleotide sequences in the sample specify the same CDR3. Using immunoSEQ multiplex PCR, the repertoire was profiled, and TCRdb retains in-frame clones only, with some absent. This sample yields 130,000 to 150,000 clones, of which approximately 89% are seen a single time; 4% to 6% belongs to the top ten. This specimen comes from a study of T cell responses to AZD1222 COVID-19 vaccine. The CDR3 consists of 13 residues. V was clipped by 3 bases and J by 0 bases, with 5 bases between them. Study observations and caveats: Two AZD1222 administrations were followed by greater Spike-specific TCR breadth and depth.

This receptor was identified in an adult in good health. The V call is TRBV12-3 or TRBV12-4, the J call TRBJ1-1, with D uncertain. This specimen was peripheral blood, taken on day 0 of AZD1222 vaccination. CDR3 in amino acids: CASSFGLNTEAFF. Written as DNA, the CDR3 is TGTGCCAGCAGTTTTGGGTTGAACACTGAAGCTTTCTTT.